The 26 T cell receptor beta chains reported below all come from one sample, sequenced in a study of blood T cell repertoires in COVID-19. Repertoires were generated with immunoSEQ multiplex PCR, while TCRdb's copy carries only in-frame clones and drops some. The repertoire holds about 210,000 clones, with almost 85% as singletons. Sequencing used peripheral blood. The receptors here all came from a woman in her thirties or forties with acute or convalescent COVID-19.

The V gene is TRBV6-5, the J gene TRBJ2-7; D is perhaps TRBD1 (5 bases). The ends were cut back, 6 bases at V and 2 bases at J, with 17 bases in the middle. CDR1 and CDR2 from the germline V gene are MNHEY and SVGAGI. The CDR3 has 15 residues. CDR3 sequence: CASSPVDTSTYEQYF. The CDR3 DNA is TGTGCCAGCAGCCCGGTGGACACCAGTACCTACGAGCAGTACTTC.

The rearrangement joins TRBV6-5 to TRBJ1-2; TRBD1 is a possible D gene (5 bases). The V end was cut by 10 bases, the J end by 4 bases, with 13 bases between. The CDR3 extends over 12 amino acids. Germline lookup yields CDR1 MNHEY and CDR2 SVGAGI. The CDR3 loop reads CATLRAAYGYTF. The CDR3 DNA is TGTGCCACCCTCAGGGCTGCCTATGGCTACACCTTC.

This chain joins TRBV5-4 and TRBJ2-1; 12 bases map to TRBD2. Germline V CDR1 and CDR2: SGHNT, YYREEE (reference sequence). The length of the CDR3 is 16 residues. With V trimmed by 0 bases and J by 2 bases, 0 bases remained unmatched. The CDR3 region is CASSLGTSGTYNEQFF. CDR3 DNA: TGTGCCAGCAGCTTGGGGACTAGCGGGACCTACAATGAGCAGTTCTTC.

The rearrangement joins TRBV27 to TRBJ2-7, with 9 bases identical to TRBD2. This CDR3 has 16 residues. Trimming cost V 1 base and J 2 bases; bases outside gene matches: 6. The V gene's germline CDR1 is MNHEY and CDR2 SMNVEV (reference sequence). This chain's CDR3 is CASSLFLAGVTYEQYF. CDR3 DNA: TGTGCCAGCAGTTTATTCTTAGCGGGAGTTACCTACGAGCAGTACTTC.

V usage is TRBV5-1 and J usage is TRBJ2-4; possible D gene TRBD2, 6 bases. Germline loops: CDR1 SGHRS, CDR2 YFSETQ. The V and J ends lost 0 bases and 0 bases respectively, with 10 bases between them. The length of the CDR3 is 16 residues. The CDR3 spells CASSLAEGLAKNIQYF. Written as DNA, the CDR3 is TGCGCCAGCAGCTTGGCCGAGGGACTAGCCAAAAACATTCAGTACTTC.

The chain combines TRBV19 with TRBJ2-1; 9 bases agree with TRBD2. V shed 5 bases, J shed 6 bases, and the junction held 8 bases outside the gene matches. Looked up from germline, CDR1 is LNHDA and CDR2 is SQIVND (reference sequence). This CDR3 has 15 amino acids. CDR3 in DNA: TGTGCCAGTAGTTTAAAGCGGGAGGTGAGCAATGAGCAGTTCTTC. Protein product: CASSLKREVSNEQFF.

This clone appeared a single time. Written as DNA, the CDR3 is TGTGCCAGCTCCCCCGGACAGGGGGCAGGGCAGCCCCAGCATTTT. Protein sequence: CASSPGQGAGQPQHF. The V and J genes are TRBV18 and TRBJ1-5, with 11 bases that match TRBD1. This CDR3 is 15 amino acids long. Germline trimming cut 6 bases from V and 7 bases from J; bases unmatched to any gene: 8. The germline CDR1 and CDR2 sequences are KGHSH and LQKENI.

This clone appeared once. This chain links TRBV2 with TRBJ2-7, with 9 bases fitting TRBD2. Germline V gene data show CDR1 as SNHLY and CDR2 as FYNNEI. The CDR3 totals 15 residues. V was clipped by 6 bases and J by 2 bases; unmatched bases: 8. The CDR3 loop is CASRGVAGVTYEQYF. CDR3 sequence (DNA): TGTGCCAGCAGGGGGGTAGCGGGGGTTACCTACGAGCAGTACTTC.

V and J are TRBV5-8 and TRBJ1-2; 10 nucleotides line up with TRBD1. The CDR3 length is 16 residues. The germline gives CDR1 SGHTS, CDR2 YDEGEE. The ends lost 3 bases at V and 3 bases at J; junction bases unmatched: 8. CDR3 sequence reads: CASSSFRGQGDYGYTF. Written as DNA, the CDR3 is TGTGCCAGCAGCTCCTTCCGCGGACAGGGGGACTATGGCTACACCTTC.

The chain carries TRBV5-1 and TRBJ1-1; 7 nucleotides match TRBD1. Germline CDR1 and CDR2: SGHRS and YFSETQ. V shed 4 bases and J 5 bases; nucleotides not matched to a gene: 8. The CDR3 covers 14 residues. CDR3 nucleotides: TGCGCCAGCAGCCCCGACAGGGCAGGGACTGAAGCTTTCTTT. It translates to CASSPDRAGTEAFF.

V and J are TRBV10-3 and TRBJ2-7; a weak D match, TRBD2 (5 bases). The V gene lost 10 bases and the J gene lost 4 bases, with 8 bases spanning the gap. The germline gives CDR1 ENHRY, CDR2 SYGVKD. The CDR3 length is 10 residues. In DNA form, the CDR3 reads TGTGCCACCGGGGATTACGAGCAGTACTTC. Amino acids: CATGDYEQYF.

This clone occurred a few times. This chain uses TRBV11-2 with TRBJ1-5; weak D call: TRBD1 (5 bases). V lost 11 bases and J 0 bases, leaving 17 bases between the germline ends. This CDR3 spans 15 amino acids. Germline V gives CDR1 SGHAT, CDR2 FQNNGV. CDR3: CAPALEGRSNQPQHF. CDR3 bases: TGTGCCCCAGCTTTGGAGGGACGTAGCAATCAGCCCCAGCATTTT.

The rearrangement uses TRBV27 and TRBJ1-2; TRBD1 matches 7 bases. The CDR3 runs 15 residues. Germline lookup yields CDR1 MNHEY and CDR2 SMNVEV (reference sequence). V was clipped by 5 bases and J by 4 bases; unmatched bases: 10. This CDR3 is CASSTTRQGTYGYTF. The CDR3 DNA sequence: TGTGCCAGCAGTACCACCCGACAGGGTACCTATGGCTACACCTTC.

In this sample, this clone turned up a few times. The chain has TRBV2 and TRBJ1-3, with no clear D. Germline CDR1 reads SNHLY; CDR2 reads FYNNEI. The length of the CDR3 is 14 residues. V was shortened by 6 bases and J by 1 base, with 10 bases between the two germline ends. Written as DNA, the CDR3 is TGTGCCAGCAGGTACACAGAGTCTGGAAACACCATATATTTT. It is translated as CASRYTESGNTIYF.

This chain links TRBV6-2 or TRBV6-3 with TRBJ1-2, with 8 positions matching TRBD1. The CDR3 loop spans 12 amino acids. V trimming: 5 bases; J trimming: 5 bases; junction bases outside the gene matches: 1. Germline CDR1 reads MNHEY; CDR2 reads SVGEGT. CDR3 amino acids: CASSGQGYGYTF. DNA for the CDR3: TGTGCCAGCAGTGGACAGGGATATGGCTACACCTTC.

The V call is TRBV3-1 (or the pseudogene TRBV3-2), the J call TRBJ1-4; 7 bases fit TRBD1. Looked up from germline, CDR1 is LGHDT and CDR2 is YNNKEL (reference sequence). This CDR3 contains 13 residues. V shed 4 bases, J shed 8 bases, and the junction held 4 bases outside the gene matches. CDR3 coding DNA: TGTGCCAGCAGCCCCTCGGGACAGGAAAAACTGTTTTTT. This codes for CASSPSGQEKLFF.

Details on this clone: Other DNA variants within this sample encode the same CDR3. In nucleotides, the CDR3 is TGCGCCAGCAGCTCGGGAGGGGGTTACAATGAGCAGTTCTTC. It encodes CASSSGGGYNEQFF. V usage is TRBV5-1 and J usage is TRBJ2-1; 8 bases are a match to TRBD2. Trimming took 3 bases from V and 4 from J; bases not matched to a gene: 3. Looked up from germline, CDR1 is SGHRS and CDR2 is YFSETQ. The CDR3 is 14 amino acids.

J is TRBJ1-1 and V is TRBV2, with no clear D. This CDR3 spans 14 amino acids. Trimming took off 3 bases at V and 4 bases at J, with 12 bases between the two ends. Germline CDR1 is SNHLY and CDR2 is FYNNEI. CDR3 sequence reads: CASSDAGGGTEAFF. In DNA, the CDR3 is TGTGCCAGCAGTGATGCGGGTGGAGGCACTGAAGCTTTCTTT.

The V gene is TRBV28, the J gene TRBJ1-2; tentative D call: TRBD1 (6 bases). Germline V gives CDR1 MDHEN, CDR2 SYDVKM. Trimming stripped 6 bases from V and 8 bases from J, with 16 bases between. This CDR3 is 13 amino acids long. CDR3 in amino acids: CASRQGGSGGYTF. The CDR3 DNA follows: TGTGCCAGCAGACAAGGGGGTTCGGGAGGCTACACCTTC.

The V call is TRBV6-5, the J call TRBJ1-1; 7 bases are shared with TRBD1. There are 15 residues in the CDR3. Germline-derived CDR1 and CDR2 are MNHEY and SVGAGI. V trimming: 8 bases; J trimming: 5 bases; junction bases outside the gene matches: 14. CDR3: CASARRVPTGTEAFF. The CDR3 DNA reads as TGTGCCAGCGCAAGGCGGGTCCCGACAGGGACTGAAGCTTTCTTT.

This sequence joins TRBV6-5 and TRBJ1-1; weak D call: TRBD1 (6 bases). There are 13 residues in the CDR3. Trimming shortened V by 1 base and J by 8 bases, and 11 bases separated the two germline ends. Germline lookup yields CDR1 MNHEY and CDR2 SVGAGI. The CDR3 DNA follows: TGTGCCAGCAGTTACTTAGGGGGGGTAGAAGCTTTCTTT. It yields the protein CASSYLGGVEAFF.

V usage is TRBV24-1 and J usage is TRBJ2-1; 14 positions match TRBD2. The CDR3 is 17 amino acids. CDR1 and CDR2 (germline): KGHDR, SFDVKD. J was trimmed by 7 bases and V by 2 bases; bases with no gene match: 6. The CDR3 protein is CATSDYTGTSGSNEQFF. CDR3 nucleotides: TGTGCCACCAGTGATTATACCGGGACTAGCGGGAGTAATGAGCAGTTCTTC.

The chain recombines TRBV16 with TRBJ1-1; 7 nucleotides line up with TRBD1. Trimming removed 3 bases from V and 4 bases from J; junction bases left unmatched: 5. The CDR3 has 14 amino acids. Looked up from germline, CDR1 is KGHSY and CDR2 is FQNENV. CDR3 nucleotide sequence: TGTGCCAGCAGCCAGCCACAGGGGCGCACTGAAGCTTTCTTT. Translating gives CASSQPQGRTEAFF. The full variable domain, rest sourced from reference TRBV16 and TRBJ1-1, is GEEVAQTPKHLVRGEGQKAKLYCAPIKGHSYVFWYQQVLKNEFKFLISFQNENVFDETGMPKERFSAKCLPNSPCSLEIQATKLEDSAVYFCASSQPQGRTEAFFGQGTRLTVV.

A few counts support this clone. The rearrangement joins TRBV7-2 to TRBJ2-7; 9 nucleotides match TRBD1. CDR1 is SGHTA and CDR2 is FQGNSA in the germline V gene. This CDR3 is 15 amino acids long. Unmatched junction bases numbered 3, after V lost 1 base and J lost 2 bases. The CDR3 spells CASSLGGTGTYEQYF. For the CDR3, the DNA is TGTGCCAGCAGCTTAGGCGGGACAGGGACCTACGAGCAGTACTTC.

This rearrangement joins TRBV7-8 to TRBJ2-5, with TRBD2 matching over 11 bases. The junction had 18 bases not matched to a gene; V was cut back by 6 bases and J by 6 bases. The CDR3 totals 18 residues. CDR1 SGHVS and CDR2 FQNEAQ come from the germline V gene. In nucleotides, the CDR3 is TGTGCCAGCAGGACCGGGACTAGCGGAACCTGGGGAGTGAAGACCCAGTACTTC. It codes for CASRTGTSGTWGVKTQYF.

This clone has just a few counts. This chain joins TRBV11-3 and TRBJ2-7; tentative D call: TRBD2 (5 bases). Germline V gene data show CDR1 as SGHNT and CDR2 as YENEEA. CDR3 length: 14 amino acids. Deletions cut 3 bases from V and 1 base from J, with 10 bases between. CDR3 DNA sequence: TGTGCCAGCAGCTTGAGCGGTTCTTCCTACGAGCAGTACTTC. It encodes CASSLSGSSYEQYF.